This T cell receptor beta chain was obtained from a study of T cell repertoires in cytomegalovirus infection. Study context: Indications came from public TCR beta signatures; they pointed to CMV infection and to a matching HLA type.

Germline values: CDR1 MNHEY, CDR2 SVGEGT. The CDR3 sequence is 14 residues long. Between the trimmed V and J ends, which lost 7 bases and 5 bases, there was a span of 14 bases. TCRdb independently ran MiXCR on the reads; one entry per CDR3 protein. This sample has roughly 600,000 distinct CDR3 sequences, with roughly 24% found just once. The sequence was collected from a human donor in good health (CMV status not recorded). Some clones in this sample may be carry-over from other donors' samples. Sequenced input: CD8+ T cells from PBMCs. The gene calls are TRBV6-2 or TRBV6-3 and TRBJ2-2; no clear D gene. The CDR3 region is CASTYLHRTGELFF. The CDR3 DNA reads TGTGCCAGCACCTACCTCCACCGGACCGGGGAGCTGTTTTTT.